The 2 T cell receptor beta chains listed next were all sequenced from one sample in a study of CD8 T cells in ankylosing spondylitis. Using its own MiXCR run on the 5' RACE reads, TCRdb lists one record per CDR3 protein. The data hold 220,000 or so distinct CDR3 sequences, with 10% observed a single time. The specimen sequenced was blood, either unsorted or a sorted T cell fraction (not recorded which). The origin of the receptors is a male donor with ankylosing spondylitis or in good health (not recorded which).

The V and J genes are TRBV20-1 and TRBJ2-3; 9 nucleotides line up with TRBD2. The V gene end was trimmed by 6 bases and the J gene end by 8 bases; junction bases not matched to a gene: 9. The CDR3 is 13 residues long. CDR1 is DFQATT and CDR2 is SNEGSKA in the germline V gene (reference sequence). The CDR3 DNA follows: TGCAGTGCAGCCCCTGCGGGGGGGCGTACGCAGTATTTT. The encoded protein is CSAAPAGGRTQYF.

This clonotype was seen many times. V is TRBV15 and J is TRBJ1-5, with TRBD1 matching 7 bases. Germline trimming cut 0 bases from V and 0 bases from J; bases unmatched to any gene: 11. This CDR3 comprises 19 residues. Germline CDR1 is LNHNV and CDR2 is YYDKDF (reference sequence). CDR3 amino acids: CATSRDLVTGQYSNQPQHF. CDR3 DNA sequence: TGTGCCACCAGCAGAGATCTGGTTACGGGACAGTATAGCAATCAGCCCCAGCATTTT.